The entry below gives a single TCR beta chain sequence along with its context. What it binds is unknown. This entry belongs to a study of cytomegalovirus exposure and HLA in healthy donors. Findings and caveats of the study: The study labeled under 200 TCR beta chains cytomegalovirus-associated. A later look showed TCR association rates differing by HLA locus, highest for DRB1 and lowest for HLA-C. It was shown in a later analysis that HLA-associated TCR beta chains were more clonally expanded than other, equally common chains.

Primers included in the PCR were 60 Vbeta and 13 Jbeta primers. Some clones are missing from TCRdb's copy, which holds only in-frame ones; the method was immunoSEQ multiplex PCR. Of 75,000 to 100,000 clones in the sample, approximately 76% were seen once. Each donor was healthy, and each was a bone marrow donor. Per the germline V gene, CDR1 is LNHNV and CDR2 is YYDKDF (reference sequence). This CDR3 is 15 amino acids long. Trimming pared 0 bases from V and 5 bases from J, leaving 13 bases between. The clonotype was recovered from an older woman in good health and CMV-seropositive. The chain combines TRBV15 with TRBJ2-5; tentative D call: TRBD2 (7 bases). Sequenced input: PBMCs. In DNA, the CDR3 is TGTGCCACCAGCAGAGAATGGGGGGGCTGGGAGACCCAGTACTTC. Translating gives CATSREWGGWETQYF. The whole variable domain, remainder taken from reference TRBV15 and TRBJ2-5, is DAMVIQNPRYQVTQFGKPVTLSCSQTLNHNVMYWYQQKSSQAPKLLFHYYDKDFNNEADTPDNFQSRRPNTSFCFLDIRSPGLGDTAMYLCATSREWGGWETQYFGPGTRLLVL.